This is a list of T cell receptor beta chains from one sample in a study of cytomegalovirus exposure and HLA in healthy donors. Sequenced by immunoSEQ multiplex PCR; TCRdb stores in-frame clones only, minus some. The table lists approximately 210,000 clones, around 81% of them singletons. Sequenced: PBMCs. These receptors were taken from a man between 18 and 29 years old in good health and CMV-seronegative. Each CDR3 is given with its conserved first and last residue. Each record gives: D gene, J gene, clone size, V gene, CDR3 protein, CDR3 DNA. The D gene is left open where the match is weak. Size is stated for part of the rows, as once, few or many counts, or as a class when the clone is expanded.

. TRBJ2-5 once TRBV27 CASSQVGAGSQETQYF TGTGCCAGCAGTCAGGTTGGAGCGGGCTCCCAAGAGACCCAGTACTTC
TRBD2 TRBJ2-3 . TRBV4-3 CASRAASGPLEDTQYF TGCGCCAGCAGGGCAGCTAGCGGCCCTTTAGAGGATACGCAGTATTTT
. TRBJ2-7 . TRBV6-5 CASSLGGYEQYF TGTGCCAGCAGTTTGGGGGGCTACGAGCAGTACTTC
. TRBJ2-3 . TRBV19 CASSIRSGLLSTDTQYF TGTGCCAGTAGTATAAGGAGCGGGCTCCTCTCCACAGATACGCAGTATTTT
. TRBJ2-5 few TRBV29-1 CSVAQRLQETQYF TGCAGCGTTGCTCAGCGCCTCCAAGAGACCCAGTACTTC
TRBD2 TRBJ2-7 . TRBV5-1 CASSPQVGPSLGGEQYF TGCGCCAGCAGCCCCCAAGTTGGGCCTAGCCTCGGGGGGGAGCAGTACTTC
TRBD2 TRBJ2-7 few TRBV19 CASSISGTSSYEQYF TGTGCCAGTAGTATCTCCGGGACTAGCTCCTACGAGCAGTACTTC
TRBD1 TRBJ2-5 . TRBV28 CASSPGDRDTQTQYF TGTGCCAGCAGTCCCGGGGACAGGGATACGCAGACCCAGTACTTC
TRBD2 TRBJ2-1 . TRBV15 CATSREASGRAYNEQFF TGTGCCACCAGCAGAGAAGCCAGCGGGAGGGCATACAATGAGCAGTTCTTC
TRBD1 TRBJ2-7 once TRBV2 CASSGQGYEQYF TGTGCCAGCAGTGGACAGGGGTACGAGCAGTACTTC
TRBD1 TRBJ2-7 . TRBV6-1 CASRIQGSYEQYF TGTGCCAGCAGGATACAGGGGAGCTACGAGCAGTACTTC
TRBD1 TRBJ2-7 once TRBV28 CASSTRQGVSYEQYF TGTGCCAGCAGTACCCGACAGGGGGTGTCCTACGAGCAGTACTTC
. TRBJ1-1 . TRBV5-6 CASSSTPAWGEGSNTEAFF TGTGCCAGCAGCTCCACCCCAGCTTGGGGGGAGGGGTCGAACACTGAAGCTTTCTTT
TRBD2 TRBJ2-4 . TRBV4-1 CASSQGLAGGQAKNIQYF TGCGCCAGCAGCCAAGGACTAGCGGGGGGCCAAGCCAAAAACATTCAGTACTTC
TRBD1 TRBJ1-1 . TRBV4-3 CASSHSPDRSTEAFF TGCGCCAGCAGCCATTCTCCGGACAGGTCCACTGAAGCTTTCTTT
. TRBJ2-6 . TRBV29-1 CSARVSGANVLTF TGCAGCGCCAGGGTTTCTGGGGCCAACGTCCTGACTTTC
TRBD1 TRBJ2-7 . TRBV29-1 CSVRTGGGYEQYF TGCAGCGTACGAACAGGGGGTGGTTACGAGCAGTACTTC
. TRBJ2-5 . TRBV7-9 CSSSRAGTQETQYF TGTTCCAGCAGCCGGGCGGGGACCCAAGAGACCCAGTACTTC
. TRBJ1-2 . TRBV20-1 CSGPGDGYTF TGCAGTGGCCCAGGGGATGGCTACACCTTC
TRBD2 TRBJ2-6 . TRBV7-9 CASSPNSGGRSGANVLTF TGTGCCAGCAGCCCGAATAGCGGGGGGAGGTCTGGGGCCAACGTCCTGACTTTC
TRBD2 TRBJ2-5 . TRBV5-8 CASSLGVAGEETQYF TGTGCCAGCAGCTTGGGGGTAGCGGGAGAGGAGACCCAGTACTTC
. TRBJ1-3 few TRBV7-2 CASSRDRNTIYF TGTGCCAGCAGCCGGGACAGAAACACCATATATTTT
. TRBJ2-7 . TRBV6-5 CASSYSQGDFTQYF TGTGCCAGCAGTTATTCACAGGGCGACTTTACGCAGTACTTC
TRBD2 TRBJ2-7 . TRBV7-9 CSSSSIPGTSVEPEQYF TGTTCCAGCAGCTCCATTCCAGGGACTAGCGTCGAGCCGGAGCAGTACTTC
. TRBJ2-3 . TRBV12-5 CASGLGRTDTQYF TGTGCTAGTGGCCTGGGGCGCACAGATACGCAGTATTTT
TRBD2 TRBJ2-5 . TRBV5-4 CASSFRAGVSEAQYF TGTGCCAGCAGCTTTAGGGCGGGGGTTTCGGAGGCCCAGTACTTC
. TRBJ1-4 once TRBV7-6 CASSPTVGYGEKLFF TGTGCCAGCAGCCCGACAGTGGGGTATGGGGAAAAACTGTTTTTT
. TRBJ2-1 . TRBV5-4 CASSLPQQGNEQFF TGTGCCAGCAGCTTGCCCCAGCAGGGCAATGAGCAGTTCTTC
TRBD1 TRBJ2-7 . TRBV25-1 CASSARDRGTVYEQYF TGTGCCAGCAGTGCCCGGGACAGGGGGACAGTTTACGAGCAGTACTTC
. TRBJ1-5 . TRBV27 CASSLGGGPQHF TGTGCCAGCAGTTTAGGAGGTGGTCCCCAGCATTTT
. TRBJ1-2 . TRBV10-3 CAISESDDGGDGYTF TGTGCCATCAGTGAGTCGGATGACGGGGGAGATGGCTACACCTTC
. TRBJ2-7 . TRBV30 CAWSVPQEQYF TGTGCCTGGAGTGTACCGCAGGAGCAGTACTTC
TRBD1 TRBJ1-2 . TRBV7-9 CASSPSGQPYGYTF TGTGCCAGCAGCCCCTCGGGACAGCCTTATGGCTACACCTTC
. TRBJ2-2 . TRBV2 CASSQYDTGELFF TGTGCCAGCTCACAGTACGACACCGGGGAGCTGTTTTTT
TRBD1 TRBJ1-2 few TRBV6-5 CASSSGQGAHGYTF TGTGCCAGCAGTTCGGGACAGGGGGCGCATGGCTACACCTTC
TRBD2 TRBJ2-3 few TRBV6-5 CASHSGGGDTQYF TGTGCCAGCCACAGCGGGGGTGGAGATACGCAGTATTTT
TRBD1 TRBJ1-2 . TRBV7-2 CASSLATTGTYGYTF TGTGCCAGCAGCTTAGCCACGACAGGGACCTATGGCTACACCTTC
. TRBJ2-2 once TRBV2 CASSLNTGELFF TGTGCCAGCAGTCTCAACACCGGGGAGCTGTTTTTT
. TRBJ1-2 . TRBV4-1 CASSQEVSRAAYGYTF TGCGCCAGCAGCCAAGAAGTCAGCAGGGCGGCCTATGGCTACACCTTC
. TRBJ1-6 . TRBV6-5 CASSYSNRENSPLHF TGTGCCAGCAGTTACTCGAACAGGGAGAATTCACCCCTCCACTTT
TRBD1 TRBJ1-2 few TRBV9 CASSLRLDRGGYGYTF TGTGCCAGCAGCCTACGACTAGACAGGGGAGGGTATGGCTACACCTTC
TRBD1 TRBJ2-7 . TRBV25-1 CASSELTGAYEQYF TGTGCCAGCAGTGAATTGACAGGGGCCTACGAGCAGTACTTC
TRBD1 TRBJ2-1 . TRBV5-4 CASSGRDRRTSYNEQFF TGTGCCAGCAGCGGACGGGACAGGCGAACCTCCTACAATGAGCAGTTCTTC
. TRBJ2-3 . TRBV7-2 CASSLTGENTQYF TGTGCCAGCAGCTTAACGGGGGAGAATACGCAGTATTTT
TRBD1 TRBJ2-2 . TRBV11-2 CASSFSGQEETGELFF TGTGCCAGCAGCTTTTCAGGACAGGAAGAAACCGGGGAGCTGTTTTTT
. TRBJ2-7 . TRBV13 CASSLGTGVSSYEQYF TGTGCCAGCAGCCTAGGGACGGGTGTTAGTTCCTACGAGCAGTACTTC
TRBD1 TRBJ1-5 few TRBV30 CAWSAQGQGNQPQHF TGTGCCTGGAGTGCCCAGGGACAGGGCAATCAGCCCCAGCATTTT
. TRBJ2-3 few TRBV6-4 CASSEAPTDTQYF TGTGCCAGCAGTGAGGCCCCCACAGATACGCAGTATTTT
TRBD1 TRBJ2-3 . TRBV5-4 CASSKRDRFTDTQYF TGTGCCAGCAGCAAAAGGGACAGGTTCACAGATACGCAGTATTTT
TRBD2 TRBJ2-1 . TRBV2 CASSDPLLLAGENEQFF TGTGCCAGCAGTGACCCCCTTCTTTTAGCGGGGGAGAATGAGCAGTTCTTC